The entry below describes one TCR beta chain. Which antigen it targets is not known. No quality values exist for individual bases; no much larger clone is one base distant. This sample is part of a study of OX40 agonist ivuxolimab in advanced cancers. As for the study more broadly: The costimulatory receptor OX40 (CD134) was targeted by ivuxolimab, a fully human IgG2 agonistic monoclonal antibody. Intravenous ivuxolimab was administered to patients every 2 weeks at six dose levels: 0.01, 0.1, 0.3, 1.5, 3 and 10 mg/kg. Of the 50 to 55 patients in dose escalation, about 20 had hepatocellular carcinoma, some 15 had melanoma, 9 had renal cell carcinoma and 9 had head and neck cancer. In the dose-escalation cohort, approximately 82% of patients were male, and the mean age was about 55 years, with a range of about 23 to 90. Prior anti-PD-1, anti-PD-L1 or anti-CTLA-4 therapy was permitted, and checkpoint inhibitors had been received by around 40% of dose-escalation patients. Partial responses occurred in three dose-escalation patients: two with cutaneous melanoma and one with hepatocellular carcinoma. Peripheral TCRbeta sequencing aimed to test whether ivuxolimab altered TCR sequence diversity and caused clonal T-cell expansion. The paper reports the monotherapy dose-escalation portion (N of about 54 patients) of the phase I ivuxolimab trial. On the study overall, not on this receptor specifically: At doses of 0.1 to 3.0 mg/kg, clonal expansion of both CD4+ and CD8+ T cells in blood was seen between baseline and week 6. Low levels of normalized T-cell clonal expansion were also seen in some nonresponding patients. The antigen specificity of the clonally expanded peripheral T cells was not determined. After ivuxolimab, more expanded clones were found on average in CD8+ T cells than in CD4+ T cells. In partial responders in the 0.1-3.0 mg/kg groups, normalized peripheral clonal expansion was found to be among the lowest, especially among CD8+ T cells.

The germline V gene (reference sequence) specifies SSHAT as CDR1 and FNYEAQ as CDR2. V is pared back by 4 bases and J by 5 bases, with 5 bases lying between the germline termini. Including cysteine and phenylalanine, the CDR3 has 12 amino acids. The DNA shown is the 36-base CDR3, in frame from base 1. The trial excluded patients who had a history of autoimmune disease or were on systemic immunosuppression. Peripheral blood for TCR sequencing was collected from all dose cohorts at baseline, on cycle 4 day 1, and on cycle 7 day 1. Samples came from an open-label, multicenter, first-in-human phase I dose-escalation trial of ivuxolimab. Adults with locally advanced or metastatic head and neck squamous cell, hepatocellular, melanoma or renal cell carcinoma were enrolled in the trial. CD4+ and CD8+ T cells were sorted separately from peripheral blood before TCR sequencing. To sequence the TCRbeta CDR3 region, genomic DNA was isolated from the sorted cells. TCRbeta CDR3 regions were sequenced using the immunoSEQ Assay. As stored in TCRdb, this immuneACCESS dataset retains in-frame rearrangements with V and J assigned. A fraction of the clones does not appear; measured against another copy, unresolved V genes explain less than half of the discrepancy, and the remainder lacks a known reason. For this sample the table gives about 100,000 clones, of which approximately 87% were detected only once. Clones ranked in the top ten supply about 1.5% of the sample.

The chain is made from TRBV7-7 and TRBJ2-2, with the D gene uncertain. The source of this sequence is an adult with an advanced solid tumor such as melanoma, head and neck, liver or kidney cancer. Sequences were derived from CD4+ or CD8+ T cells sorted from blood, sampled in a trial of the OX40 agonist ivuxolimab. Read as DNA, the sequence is TGTGCCAGCAGCTACCAGACCGGGGAGCTGTTTTTT. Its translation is CASSYQTGELFF.